Following are 22 T cell receptor beta chains from one sample sequenced in a study of blood T cell repertoires in COVID-19. The data were produced by immunoSEQ multiplex PCR, yet TCRdb's version contains in-frame clones alone and is incomplete. The table records around 49,000 clones, around 90% of them present only once. Material for sequencing was peripheral blood. All receptors derive from a human donor in a cohort sampled during active COVID-19.

The CDR3 loop reads CASSYSLGGLGNTIYF. The CDR3 nucleotides read TGTGCCAGCAGTTACTCTTTAGGGGGCCTAGGAAACACCATATATTTT. This sequence joins TRBV6-6 and TRBJ1-3, with 7 bases identical to TRBD1. Per germline, CDR1 MNHNY and CDR2 SVGAGI (reference sequence). CDR3 length: 16 amino acids. V dropped 0 bases and J dropped 4; count of bases not matched to a gene: 6.

In its sample, this clone was seen once. The chain joins TRBV25-1 to TRBJ2-7; D perhaps matches TRBD2 (6 bases). The ends were cut back, 3 bases at V and 3 bases at J, with 15 bases in the middle. The CDR3 totals 15 residues. From germline, CDR1 is MGHDK and CDR2 SYGVNS. This CDR3 is CASSEDGLTNYEQYF. The CDR3 coding sequence is TGTGCCAGCAGTGAGGACGGACTAACGAACTACGAGCAGTACTTC.

This chain links TRBV4-1 with TRBJ2-6; 7 nucleotides line up with TRBD1. CDR3 length equals 20 residues. In germline, CDR1 is MGHRA, CDR2 YSYEKL. V was pared by 3 bases and J by 0 bases, with 14 bases of the junction left unmatched. The CDR3 sequence is CASSHPRQGQRISGANVLTF. CDR3 nucleotide sequence: TGCGCCAGCAGCCACCCTAGGCAGGGACAGCGCATCTCTGGGGCCAACGTCCTGACTTTC.

The J gene is TRBJ2-5, the V gene TRBV13; D is perhaps TRBD2 (6 bases). The CDR3 has 14 residues. Germline CDR1 is PRHDT and CDR2 is FYEKMQ (reference sequence). V lost 4 bases and J lost 4, with 13 bases in between. The CDR3, as DNA: TGTGCCAGCAGCTCCTCGGACTATCGAGAGACCCAGTACTTC. Translating gives CASSSSDYRETQYF.

The rearrangement uses TRBV10-3 and TRBJ1-5; tentatively, D is TRBD1 (6 bases). There are 15 residues in the CDR3. Trimming removed 2 bases from V and 1 base from J, with 9 bases in between. Germline CDR1 reads ENHRY; CDR2 reads SYGVKD. CDR3 in amino acids: CAISEAGDSNQPQHF. CDR3 DNA sequence: TGTGCCATCAGTGAGGCAGGGGACAGCAATCAGCCCCAGCATTTT.

V is TRBV11-1 and J is TRBJ2-2; tentative D call: TRBD1 (6 bases). Trimming removed 0 bases at V and 1 base at J, with 6 bases between. From germline, CDR1 is SGHAT and CDR2 FQDESV (reference sequence). CDR3 length: 15 residues. The CDR3 nucleotides read TGTGCCAGCAGCTTAGCGGACAGGAACACCGGGGAGCTGTTTTTT. This sequence encodes CASSLADRNTGELFF.

J is TRBJ1-1 and V is TRBV6-2 or TRBV6-3; D uncertain. The V end was cut by 0 bases, the J end by 5 bases, with 10 bases between. Germline loops: CDR1 MNHEY, CDR2 SVGEGT. There are 14 residues in the CDR3. CDR3 sequence: CASSYSEGLTEAFF. The CDR3 bases are TGTGCCAGCAGTTACTCGGAGGGCTTAACTGAAGCTTTCTTT.

The genes are TRBV29-1 and TRBJ2-7; 9 positions agree with TRBD2. CDR1 is SQVTM and CDR2 is ANQGSEA in the germline V gene. The CDR3 has 13 residues. Unmatched junction bases numbered 3, after V lost 4 bases and J lost 2 bases. The CDR3 reads CSVVTSGTYEQYF. The CDR3 DNA reads as TGCAGCGTTGTGACTAGCGGAACCTACGAGCAGTACTTC.

The chain is built from TRBV6-1 and TRBJ1-3, with no clear D. The CDR3 length is 14 residues. From germline, CDR1 is MNHNS and CDR2 SASEGT. Trimming removed 3 bases at V and 0 bases at J, with 6 bases between. The CDR3 region has the DNA TGTGCCAGCAGTGAGCGGAGCTCTGGAAACACCATATATTTT. Its protein product is CASSERSSGNTIYF.

The rearrangement joins TRBV24-1 to TRBJ2-3; weak D call: TRBD2 (6 bases). Germline V gene sequence: CDR1 KGHDR, CDR2 SFDVKD. V lost 3 bases, J lost 3 bases, and 15 bases lay in between. There are 16 residues in the CDR3. CDR3 amino acids: CATSDPRDSRTDTQYF. CDR3 DNA: TGTGCCACCAGTGATCCCCGGGACTCGCGGACAGATACGCAGTATTTT.

The genes are TRBV9 and TRBJ2-3, with 10 bases that match TRBD1. This CDR3 is 14 amino acids long. The V gene end was trimmed by 3 bases and the J gene end by 4 bases; junction bases not matched to a gene: 2. Germline V lookup: CDR1 SGDLS, CDR2 YYNGEE. DNA of the CDR3: TGTGCCAGCAGCGCCGGGACAGGGGCAGATACGCAGTATTTT. Residues: CASSAGTGADTQYF.

The rearrangement links TRBV19 to TRBJ2-3; possibly TRBD1 for D (5 bases). Deletions cut 6 bases from V and 6 bases from J, with 22 bases between. Germline-derived CDR1 and CDR2 are LNHDA and SQIVND (reference sequence). CDR3 length equals 16 residues. The CDR3 coding sequence is TGTGCCAGTAGCCCATTGGAAGGGGTCCTCCGGGATACGCAGTATTTT. Protein: CASSPLEGVLRDTQYF.

The chain links TRBV6-2 or TRBV6-3 to TRBJ2-1, with D perhaps matching TRBD2 (5 bases). V was pared by 6 bases and J by 9 bases, with 15 bases between. The CDR3 covers 13 residues. Germline V gene data show CDR1 as MNHEY and CDR2 as SVGEGT. The chain's CDR3 is CASSSRGAVEQFF. The CDR3 bases are TGTGCCAGCAGCTCCCGGGGAGCGGTTGAGCAGTTCTTC.

This clone was seen only once. The V call is TRBV2, the J call TRBJ2-1, with a weak D call TRBD2 (6 bases). Trimming left V 0 bases short and J 6 bases short, with 15 bases between. The CDR3 has 16 amino acids. Germline V lookup: CDR1 SNHLY, CDR2 FYNNEI. The CDR3 bases are TGTGCCAGCAGTGAAGCTGGGTGGGGGGTACTCAATGAGCAGTTCTTC. Its protein product is CASSEAGWGVLNEQFF.

The V and J genes are TRBV21-1 and TRBJ2-2; the tabulated D call, TRBD1, remains unverified against the DNA. TRBV21-1 is shown as a pseudogene. This CDR3 contains 20 residues. CDR3 residues: CASRRSKFRWTGKRGGELFF. The CDR3 nucleotides read TGTGCCAGCAGGAGATCAAAATTTCGTTGGACAGGTAAAAGGGGCGGGGAGCTGTTTTTT.

In this sample, this clone turned up a few times. This chain uses TRBV6-2 or TRBV6-3 with TRBJ2-3, with TRBD2 identical over 10 bases. The germline gives CDR1 MNHEY, CDR2 SVGEGT. V was pared by 0 bases and J by 3 bases, with 9 bases of the junction left unmatched. This CDR3 has 18 amino acids. CDR3 in DNA: TGTGCCAGCAGTTACTCTCTACTAGCGGGAATCAGAACAGATACGCAGTATTTT. It yields the protein CASSYSLLAGIRTDTQYF.

This clone was observed once. The V gene is TRBV21-1, the J gene TRBJ1-1. TRBV21-1 corresponds to a pseudogene. The CDR3 runs 14 residues. CDR3: CASSKALGGTEAFF. CDR3 bases: TGTGCCAGCAGCAAAGCGCTGGGAGGCACTGAAGCTTTCTTT.

This clone came up a few times. The rearrangement uses TRBV19 and TRBJ1-5, with D perhaps TRBD1 (6 bases). The CDR3 length is 16 residues. Germline V gives CDR1 LNHDA, CDR2 SQIVND (reference sequence). Trimming removed 5 bases at V and 0 bases at J, with 14 bases between. The CDR3 DNA reads TGTGCCAGTAGTTTTACAGGGTTGTATAGCAATCAGCCCCAGCATTTT. It codes for CASSFTGLYSNQPQHF. The entire variable domain, with the rest obtained from reference TRBV19 and TRBJ1-5, is as follows: DGGITQSPKYLFRKEGQNVTLSCEQNLNHDAMYWYRQDPGQGLRLIYYSQIVNDFQKGDIAEGYSVSREKKESFPLTVTSAQKNPTAFYLCASSFTGLYSNQPQHFGDGTRLSIL.

The DNA for the CDR3 is TGTGCCACCAGTGATGCAAGGGGGCGGCCCTACGAGCAGTACTTC. It encodes CATSDARGRPYEQYF. The chain carries TRBV24-1 and TRBJ2-7, with 7 bases identical to TRBD1. The germline V gene encodes CDR1 KGHDR and CDR2 SFDVKD. This CDR3 has 15 amino acids. V shed 3 bases, J shed 2 bases, and the junction held 6 bases outside the gene matches.

The chain is built from TRBV6-6 and TRBJ2-5, with 10 bases that match TRBD2. The CDR3 has 16 amino acids. Germline assignment: CDR1 MNHNY and CDR2 SVGAGI (reference sequence). V lost 6 bases and J lost 6; bases outside the gene matches: 13. Here the CDR3 DNA reads TGTGCCAGCAGCCCCTTGTCTAGCGGGAGTAAAAAGACCCAGTACTTC. Residues: CASSPLSSGSKKTQYF.

The chain employs TRBV7-9 and TRBJ2-5; TRBD2 is a possible D gene (5 bases). V was clipped by 4 bases and J by 5 bases, with 11 bases between them. The CDR3 is made up of 13 amino acids. Germline loops: CDR1 SEHNR, CDR2 FQNEAQ (reference sequence). The CDR3 bases are TGTGCCAGCAGCTATAGCGTTTTGGAGACCCAGTACTTC. Translation: CASSYSVLETQYF.

The chain joins TRBV20-1 to TRBJ1-3; no firm D call. The CDR3 length is 11 residues. Germline V gene data show CDR1 as DFQATT and CDR2 as SNEGSKA (reference sequence). Trimming stripped 6 bases from V and 2 bases from J, with 5 bases between. CDR3 residues: CSARAGNTIYF. CDR3 sequence (DNA): TGCAGTGCGCGAGCTGGAAACACCATATATTTT.